A selection of T cell receptor beta chains follows, all from one sample in a study of blood T cells in healthy people across ages. Using its own MiXCR run on the 5' RACE reads, TCRdb lists one record per CDR3 protein. The table has 1.5 million to 2 million distinct CDR3 sequences, about 30% seen once. Specimen: blood. These receptors originate from a woman aged 30 to 39 in good health. CDR3s include the opening cysteine and the closing phenylalanine or tryptophan. A D gene is named only where the DNA matches it firmly. For some rows the clone size is stated as once, few or many, or as a class when expanded; others skip it.

clone size: few
D gene: TRBD2
V gene: TRBV6-2/TRBV6-3
J gene: TRBJ2-7
CDR3 protein: CASRASLAGGVRQYF
CDR3 DNA: TGTGCCAGCAGAGCATCCCTAGCGGGAGGCGTTCGGCAGTACTTC

clone size: .
D gene: .
V gene: TRBV30
J gene: TRBJ2-4
CDR3 protein: CAWGGTPNSSPYF
CDR3 DNA: TGTGCCTGGGGAGGTACTCCAAACAGTTCCCCGTACTTC

clone size: once
D gene: .
V gene: TRBV2
J gene: TRBJ2-1
CDR3 protein: CASSEDWSNEQFF
CDR3 DNA: TGTGCCAGCTCTGAGGACTGGAGCAATGAGCAGTTCTTC

clone size: .
D gene: .
V gene: TRBV6-2/TRBV6-3
J gene: TRBJ2-1
CDR3 protein: CASSRPQQSSYNEQFF
CDR3 DNA: TGTGCCAGCAGCCGCCCCCAGCAGAGCTCCTACAATGAGCAGTTCTTC

clone size: .
D gene: .
V gene: TRBV7-2
J gene: TRBJ2-3
CDR3 protein: CASSSGPGDTQYF
CDR3 DNA: TGTGCCAGCAGCTCCGGGCCTGGGGATACGCAGTATTTT

clone size: few
D gene: .
V gene: TRBV21-1
J gene: TRBJ2-7
CDR3 protein: CASSKVPGGTYEQYF
CDR3 DNA: TGTGCCAGCAGCAAAGTTCCTGGCGGAACCTACGAGCAGTACTTC

clone size: .
D gene: .
V gene: TRBV7-9
J gene: TRBJ2-6
CDR3 protein: CASSLASATGANVLTF
CDR3 DNA: TGTGCCAGCAGCTTAGCGTCCGCAACTGGGGCCAACGTCCTGACTTTC

clone size: few
D gene: .
V gene: TRBV29-1
J gene: TRBJ2-7
CDR3 protein: CSVEDGTTYEQYF
CDR3 DNA: TGCAGCGTTGAAGACGGGACAACCTACGAGCAGTACTTC

clone size: many
D gene: TRBD2
V gene: TRBV6-5
J gene: TRBJ2-7
CDR3 protein: CASSTFTSGIPYEQYF
CDR3 DNA: TGTGCCAGCAGTACCTTTACTAGCGGGATCCCTTACGAGCAGTACTTC

clone size: few
D gene: TRBD2
V gene: TRBV7-2
J gene: TRBJ2-5
CDR3 protein: CASSLGPSGGGQETQYF
CDR3 DNA: TGTGCCAGCAGCTTAGGGCCTAGCGGGGGGGGACAAGAGACCCAGTACTTC

clone size: many
D gene: TRBD2
V gene: TRBV7-2
J gene: TRBJ2-5
CDR3 protein: CASSLVGTSGQETQYF
CDR3 DNA: TGTGCCAGCAGCTTAGTGGGGACTAGCGGCCAAGAGACCCAGTACTTC

clone size: .
D gene: .
V gene: TRBV14
J gene: TRBJ1-4
CDR3 protein: CASSQDGTLTNEKLFF
CDR3 DNA: TGTGCCAGCAGCCAAGACGGGACGCTAACTAATGAAAAACTGTTTTTT

clone size: many
D gene: .
V gene: TRBV5-1
J gene: TRBJ2-1
CDR3 protein: CASSSIAASSYNEQFF
CDR3 DNA: TGCGCCAGCAGCTCTATAGCGGCTAGCTCCTACAATGAGCAGTTCTTC

clone size: few
D gene: TRBD1
V gene: TRBV7-2
J gene: TRBJ2-7
CDR3 protein: CASSLGGTGVGEQYF
CDR3 DNA: TGTGCCAGCAGCTTAGGGGGGACAGGCGTCGGCGAGCAGTACTTC

clone size: .
D gene: .
V gene: TRBV2
J gene: TRBJ2-7
CDR3 protein: CASSLDYQDTQYF
CDR3 DNA: TGTGCCAGCAGTTTGGACTATCAGGACACCCAGTACTTC

clone size: .
D gene: .
V gene: TRBV2
J gene: TRBJ2-4
CDR3 protein: CASREQYF
CDR3 DNA: TGTGCCAGTAGGGAGCAGTACTTC

clone size: .
D gene: .
V gene: TRBV5-1
J gene: TRBJ2-2
CDR3 protein: CASKLGGGQNTGELFF
CDR3 DNA: TGCGCCAGCAAACTCGGCGGGGGACAGAACACTGGGGAGCTGTTTTTT

clone size: .
D gene: TRBD1
V gene: TRBV5-1
J gene: TRBJ2-3
CDR3 protein: CASGDSGTTDTQYF
CDR3 DNA: TGCGCCAGCGGGGACAGTGGAACCACAGATACGCAGTATTTT

clone size: many
D gene: .
V gene: TRBV20-1
J gene: TRBJ2-4
CDR3 protein: CSAPDSGIAIQYF
CDR3 DNA: TGCAGTGCCCCGGACAGTGGGATAGCCATTCAGTACTTC

clone size: few
D gene: .
V gene: TRBV7-2
J gene: TRBJ2-2
CDR3 protein: CASSLRTQARNTGELFF
CDR3 DNA: TGTGCCAGCAGCTTACGGACCCAGGCGAGAAACACCGGGGAGCTGTTTTTT

clone size: many
D gene: .
V gene: TRBV5-1
J gene: TRBJ2-7
CDR3 protein: CASSLLSGKTYEQYF
CDR3 DNA: TGCGCCAGCAGCCTCCTAAGCGGTAAAACCTACGAGCAGTACTTC

clone size: .
D gene: TRBD2
V gene: TRBV20-1
J gene: TRBJ2-3
CDR3 protein: CSAGRTSGRPDTQYF
CDR3 DNA: TGCAGTGCTGGAAGGACTAGCGGGAGGCCAGATACGCAGTATTTT

clone size: few
D gene: .
V gene: TRBV25-1
J gene: TRBJ2-2
CDR3 protein: CASSDSPGWAGELFF
CDR3 DNA: TGTGCCAGCAGTGATTCGCCAGGGTGGGCCGGGGAGCTGTTTTTT

clone size: many
D gene: TRBD2
V gene: TRBV10-3
J gene: TRBJ2-7
CDR3 protein: CAISEGTSGGTYEQYF
CDR3 DNA: TGTGCCATCAGTGAAGGAACTAGCGGGGGAACCTACGAGCAGTACTTC

clone size: once
D gene: TRBD2
V gene: TRBV20-1
J gene: TRBJ2-3
CDR3 protein: CSAITGGRTDTQYF
CDR3 DNA: TGCAGTGCTATCACGGGGGGGCGGACAGATACGCAGTATTTT

clone size: many
D gene: .
V gene: TRBV7-2
J gene: TRBJ2-1
CDR3 protein: CASSLRGLTYNEQFF
CDR3 DNA: TGTGCCAGCAGTTTAAGAGGCCTGACCTACAATGAGCAGTTCTTC

clone size: many
D gene: .
V gene: TRBV5-5
J gene: TRBJ2-3
CDR3 protein: CASSYPGSGTDTQYF
CDR3 DNA: TGTGCCAGCAGTTACCCGGGATCTGGCACAGATACGCAGTATTTT

clone size: .
D gene: TRBD2
V gene: TRBV7-2
J gene: TRBJ2-3
CDR3 protein: CASSVTGTSRLDTQYF
CDR3 DNA: TGTGCCAGCAGCGTTACCGGGACTAGCCGGTTAGATACGCAGTATTTT

clone size: few
D gene: TRBD1
V gene: TRBV20-1
J gene: TRBJ1-4
CDR3 protein: CSARGKIMDRDEKLFF
CDR3 DNA: TGCAGTGCTAGGGGTAAAATAATGGACAGGGATGAAAAACTGTTTTTT

clone size: .
D gene: TRBD2
V gene: TRBV5-1
J gene: TRBJ2-1
CDR3 protein: CASSPPSLSGGYNEQFF
CDR3 DNA: TGCGCCAGCAGCCCCCCATCGCTTAGCGGGGGGTACAATGAGCAGTTCTTC

clone size: many
D gene: .
V gene: TRBV12-3/TRBV12-4
J gene: TRBJ2-1
CDR3 protein: CASTPGQINEQFF
CDR3 DNA: TGTGCCAGCACCCCGGGGCAGATTAATGAGCAGTTCTTC

clone size: few
D gene: TRBD2
V gene: TRBV5-1
J gene: TRBJ2-7
CDR3 protein: CASSWTGTSGAGYEQYF
CDR3 DNA: TGCGCCAGCAGCTGGACCGGGACTAGCGGGGCGGGCTACGAGCAGTACTTC

clone size: many
D gene: TRBD1
V gene: TRBV7-9
J gene: TRBJ2-7
CDR3 protein: CASSSDRGLAYEQYF
CDR3 DNA: TGTGCCAGCAGTTCCGACAGGGGGCTAGCGTACGAGCAGTACTTC

clone size: few
D gene: TRBD2
V gene: TRBV20-1
J gene: TRBJ2-7
CDR3 protein: CSALGGAYEQYF
CDR3 DNA: TGCAGTGCCCTCGGGGGGGCCTACGAGCAGTACTTC

clone size: few
D gene: TRBD1
V gene: TRBV5-5
J gene: TRBJ2-3
CDR3 protein: CASSTPQGVGTDTQYF
CDR3 DNA: TGTGCCAGCAGCACACCCCAGGGGGTGGGCACAGATACGCAGTATTTT

clone size: .
D gene: TRBD2
V gene: TRBV12-3/TRBV12-4
J gene: TRBJ2-1
CDR3 protein: CASSLLLAGGPNEQFF
CDR3 DNA: TGTGCCAGCAGTCTCCTACTAGCGGGAGGGCCCAATGAGCAGTTCTTC

clone size: many
D gene: .
V gene: TRBV9
J gene: TRBJ1-1
CDR3 protein: CASSAGGNTEAFF
CDR3 DNA: TGTGCCAGCAGCGCTGGGGGGAACACTGAAGCTTTCTTT

clone size: many
D gene: .
V gene: TRBV6-2/TRBV6-3
J gene: TRBJ2-1
CDR3 protein: CASSEAASSYNEQFF
CDR3 DNA: TGTGCCAGCAGTGAGGCTGCCAGCTCCTACAATGAGCAGTTCTTC

clone size: few
D gene: TRBD2
V gene: TRBV6-6
J gene: TRBJ2-5
CDR3 protein: CASGGGSKTQYF
CDR3 DNA: TGTGCCAGCGGGGGGGGGTCGAAGACCCAGTACTTC

clone size: .
D gene: TRBD2
V gene: TRBV7-9
J gene: TRBJ2-1
CDR3 protein: CASSPPLAVYNEQFF
CDR3 DNA: TGTGCCAGCAGCCCCCCCCTAGCGGTGTACAATGAGCAGTTCTTC

clone size: few
D gene: .
V gene: TRBV2
J gene: TRBJ1-5
CDR3 protein: CASMTRVDQPQHF
CDR3 DNA: TGTGCCAGCATGACGAGGGTTGATCAGCCCCAGCATTTT

clone size: many
D gene: TRBD2
V gene: TRBV6-5
J gene: TRBJ2-1
CDR3 protein: CASRPGGAGPYNEQFF
CDR3 DNA: TGTGCCAGCAGACCCGGGGGGGCGGGACCTTACAATGAGCAGTTCTTC

clone size: .
D gene: .
V gene: TRBV19
J gene: TRBJ2-5
CDR3 protein: CASSQRTRQETQYF
CDR3 DNA: TGTGCCAGTAGTCAACGGACAAGACAAGAGACCCAGTACTTC

clone size: .
D gene: .
V gene: TRBV7-9
J gene: TRBJ1-2
CDR3 protein: CASSSGGGLDGYTF
CDR3 DNA: TGTGCCAGCAGCTCTGGGGGGGGGCTGGATGGCTACACCTTC

clone size: .
D gene: .
V gene: TRBV9
J gene: TRBJ1-1
CDR3 protein: CASSAARDMTEAFF
CDR3 DNA: TGTGCCAGCAGCGCCGCCAGGGATATGACTGAAGCTTTCTTT

clone size: .
D gene: .
V gene: TRBV20-1
J gene: TRBJ1-2
CDR3 protein: CSAREVFGNTPGYGYTF
CDR3 DNA: TGCAGTGCTAGAGAGGTTTTTGGGAACACCCCGGGGTATGGCTACACCTTC

clone size: .
D gene: .
V gene: TRBV5-1
J gene: TRBJ2-1
CDR3 protein: CASSSLVPGPNNEQFF
CDR3 DNA: TGCGCCAGCAGCTCCCTGGTTCCCGGGCCAAACAATGAGCAGTTCTTC

clone size: once
D gene: .
V gene: TRBV20-1
J gene: TRBJ2-3
CDR3 protein: CSARNLGGTDTQYF
CDR3 DNA: TGCAGTGCTAGAAATCTTGGCGGCACAGATACGCAGTATTTT

clone size: .
D gene: TRBD1
V gene: TRBV18
J gene: TRBJ2-7
CDR3 protein: CASSPGQGQAYEQYF
CDR3 DNA: TGTGCCAGCTCACCAGGACAGGGCCAGGCCTACGAGCAGTACTTC

clone size: .
D gene: TRBD1
V gene: TRBV5-1
J gene: TRBJ1-4
CDR3 protein: CASSLEQGAFVEKLFF
CDR3 DNA: TGCGCCAGCAGCTTGGAACAGGGGGCTTTTGTAGAAAAACTGTTTTTT

clone size: .
D gene: .
V gene: TRBV9
J gene: TRBJ2-1
CDR3 protein: CASSAGGNSYNEQFF
CDR3 DNA: TGTGCCAGCAGCGCCGGAGGTAACTCCTACAATGAGCAGTTCTTC

clone size: many
D gene: .
V gene: TRBV5-1
J gene: TRBJ2-1
CDR3 protein: CASSLRGKPSYNEQFF
CDR3 DNA: TGCGCCAGCAGCTTAAGAGGGAAACCTTCCTACAATGAGCAGTTCTTC

clone size: many
D gene: TRBD2
V gene: TRBV12-3/TRBV12-4
J gene: TRBJ2-5
CDR3 protein: CASSLHGRETQYF
CDR3 DNA: TGTGCCAGCAGTTTACACGGGAGGGAGACCCAGTACTTC